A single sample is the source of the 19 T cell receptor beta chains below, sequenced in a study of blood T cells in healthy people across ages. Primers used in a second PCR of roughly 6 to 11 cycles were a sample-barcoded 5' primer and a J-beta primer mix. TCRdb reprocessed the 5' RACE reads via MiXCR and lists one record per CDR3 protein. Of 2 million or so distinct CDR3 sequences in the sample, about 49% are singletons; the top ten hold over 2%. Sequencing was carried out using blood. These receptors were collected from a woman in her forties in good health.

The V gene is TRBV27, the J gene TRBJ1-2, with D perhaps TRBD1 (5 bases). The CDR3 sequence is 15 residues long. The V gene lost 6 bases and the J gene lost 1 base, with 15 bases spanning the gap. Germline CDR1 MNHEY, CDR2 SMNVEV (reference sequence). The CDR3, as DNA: TGTGCCAGCAGCGATCGGACACTAAGTAACTATGGCTACACCTTC. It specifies CASSDRTLSNYGYTF.

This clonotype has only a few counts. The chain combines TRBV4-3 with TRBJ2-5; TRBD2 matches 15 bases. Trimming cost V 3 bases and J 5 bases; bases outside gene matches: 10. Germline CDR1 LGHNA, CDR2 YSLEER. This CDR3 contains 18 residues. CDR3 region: CASSQGLAGGPWGETQYF. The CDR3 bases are TGCGCCAGCAGCCAGGGACTAGCGGGGGGACCCTGGGGGGAGACCCAGTACTTC.

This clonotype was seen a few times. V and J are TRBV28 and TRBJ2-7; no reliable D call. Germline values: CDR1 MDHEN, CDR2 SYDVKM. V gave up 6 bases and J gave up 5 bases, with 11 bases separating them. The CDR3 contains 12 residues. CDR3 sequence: CASSQRTDEQYF. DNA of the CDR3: TGTGCCAGCAGCCAACGGACCGACGAGCAGTACTTC.

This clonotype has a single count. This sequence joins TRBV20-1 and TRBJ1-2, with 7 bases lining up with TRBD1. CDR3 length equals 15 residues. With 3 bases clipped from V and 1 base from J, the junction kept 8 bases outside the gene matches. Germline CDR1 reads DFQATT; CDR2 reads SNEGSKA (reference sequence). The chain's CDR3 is CSASGNRGGNYGYTF. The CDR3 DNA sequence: TGCAGTGCTAGTGGAAACAGGGGTGGTAACTATGGCTACACCTTC.

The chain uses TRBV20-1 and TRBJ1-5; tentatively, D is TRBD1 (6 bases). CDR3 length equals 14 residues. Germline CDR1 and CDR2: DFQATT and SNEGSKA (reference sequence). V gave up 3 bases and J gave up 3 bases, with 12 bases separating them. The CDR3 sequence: CSASMGGLNQPQHF. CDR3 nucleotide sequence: TGCAGTGCTAGTATGGGGGGGCTCAATCAGCCCCAGCATTTT.

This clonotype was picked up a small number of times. The CDR3 DNA follows: TGTGCCAGCAGCTTGGATGTAACGGTCCAGGAGACCCAGTACTTC. Protein: CASSLDVTVQETQYF. The chain carries TRBV5-5 and TRBJ2-5; D gene uncertain. V shed 0 bases and J shed 5 bases, with 14 bases lying between them. Germline CDR1 is SGHKS and CDR2 is YYEKEE (reference sequence). The CDR3 is made up of 15 amino acids.

The CDR3 loop reads CASSVATKRGALDNEQFF. DNA of the CDR3: TGCGCCAGCAGCGTGGCTACCAAGCGGGGGGCCTTAGACAATGAGCAGTTCTTC. V is TRBV5-1 and J is TRBJ2-1; 9 bases map to TRBD2. Trimming at V came to 4 bases and at J to 5 bases, leaving 16 bases not matched to a gene. Germline lookup yields CDR1 SGHRS and CDR2 YFSETQ. The CDR3 sequence is 18 residues long.

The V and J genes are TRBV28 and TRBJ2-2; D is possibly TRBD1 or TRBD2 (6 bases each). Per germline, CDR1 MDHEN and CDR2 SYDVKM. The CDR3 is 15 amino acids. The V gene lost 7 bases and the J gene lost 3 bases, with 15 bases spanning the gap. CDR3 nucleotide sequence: TGTGCCAGCACCAAAGGGGGGTTATACACCGGGGAGCTGTTTTTT. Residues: CASTKGGLYTGELFF.

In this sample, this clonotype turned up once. CDR3 region: CASSQGGGTGGYTF. CDR3 coding DNA: TGCGCCAGCAGCCAAGGAGGGGGCACAGGCGGCTACACCTTC. This rearrangement joins TRBV4-3 to TRBJ1-2; TRBD1 matches at 7 bases. This CDR3 region has 14 residues. CDR1 and CDR2 (germline): LGHNA, YSLEER. V gave up 1 base and J gave up 8 bases; unmatched junction bases: 7.

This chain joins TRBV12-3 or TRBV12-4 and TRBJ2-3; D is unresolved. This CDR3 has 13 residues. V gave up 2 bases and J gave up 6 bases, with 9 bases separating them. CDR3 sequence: CASSLFRDDTQYF. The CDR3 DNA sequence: TGTGCCAGCAGTTTATTCCGAGACGATACGCAGTATTTT.

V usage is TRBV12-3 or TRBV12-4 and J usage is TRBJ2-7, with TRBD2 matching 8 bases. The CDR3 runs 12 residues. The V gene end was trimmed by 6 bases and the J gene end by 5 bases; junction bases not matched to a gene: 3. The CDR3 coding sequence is TGTGCCAGCAGGATCGGGGGGGACGAGCAGTACTTC. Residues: CASRIGGDEQYF.

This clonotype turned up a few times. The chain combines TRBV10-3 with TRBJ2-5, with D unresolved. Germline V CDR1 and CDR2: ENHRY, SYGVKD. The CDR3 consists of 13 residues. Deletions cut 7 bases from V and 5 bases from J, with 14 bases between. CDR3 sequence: CAITSELLETQYF. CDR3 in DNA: TGTGCCATCACCAGTGAATTGTTGGAGACCCAGTACTTC.

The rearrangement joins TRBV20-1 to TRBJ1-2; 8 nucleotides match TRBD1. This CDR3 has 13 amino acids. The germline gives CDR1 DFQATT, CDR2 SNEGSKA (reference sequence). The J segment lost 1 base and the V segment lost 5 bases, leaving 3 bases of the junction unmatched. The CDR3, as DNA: TGCAGTGCTTGGACAGGGTTTAACTATGGCTACACCTTC. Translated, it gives CSAWTGFNYGYTF.

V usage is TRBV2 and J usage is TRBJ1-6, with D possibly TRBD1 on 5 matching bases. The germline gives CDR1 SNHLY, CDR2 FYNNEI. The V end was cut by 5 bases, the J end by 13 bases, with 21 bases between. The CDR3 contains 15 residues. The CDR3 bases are TGTGCCAGCAGTCCCCTGGCAGGGCAGACCTCGCCCCTCCACTTT. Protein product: CASSPLAGQTSPLHF.

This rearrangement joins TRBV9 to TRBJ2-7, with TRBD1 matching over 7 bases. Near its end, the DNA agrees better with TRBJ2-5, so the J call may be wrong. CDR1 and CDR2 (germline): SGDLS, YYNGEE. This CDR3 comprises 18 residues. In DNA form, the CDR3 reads TGTGCCAGCAGCGTACCGGGACAGCGCCACACAGGGAAAGAGACCCAGTACTTC. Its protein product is CASSVPGQRHTGKETQYF.

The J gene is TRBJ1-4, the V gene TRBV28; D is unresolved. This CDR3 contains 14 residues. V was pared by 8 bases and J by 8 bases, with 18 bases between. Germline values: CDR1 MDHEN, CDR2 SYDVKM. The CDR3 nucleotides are TGTGCCAGCGGTTACGGGGTAGGGAGGGAAAAACTGTTTTTT. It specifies CASGYGVGREKLFF. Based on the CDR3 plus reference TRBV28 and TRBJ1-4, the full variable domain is DVKVTQSSRYLVKRTGEKVFLECVQDMDHENMFWYRQDPGLGLRLIYFSYDVKMKEKGDIPEGYSVSREKKERFSLILESASTNQTSMYLCASGYGVGREKLFFGSGTQLSVL.

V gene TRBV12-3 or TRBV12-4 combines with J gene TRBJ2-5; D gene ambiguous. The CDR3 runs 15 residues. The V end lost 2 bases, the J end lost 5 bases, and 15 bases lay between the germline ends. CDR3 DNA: TGTGCCAGCAGTTTAAGGGCCGGGTACCCTGAGACCCAGTACTTC. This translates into CASSLRAGYPETQYF.

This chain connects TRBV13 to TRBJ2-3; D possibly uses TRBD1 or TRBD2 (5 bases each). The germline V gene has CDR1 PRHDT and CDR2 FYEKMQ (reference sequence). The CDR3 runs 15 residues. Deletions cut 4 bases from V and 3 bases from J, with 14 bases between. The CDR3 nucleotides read TGTGCCAGCAGCTCCCGGGACCCTCCGACAGATACGCAGTATTTT. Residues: CASSSRDPPTDTQYF.

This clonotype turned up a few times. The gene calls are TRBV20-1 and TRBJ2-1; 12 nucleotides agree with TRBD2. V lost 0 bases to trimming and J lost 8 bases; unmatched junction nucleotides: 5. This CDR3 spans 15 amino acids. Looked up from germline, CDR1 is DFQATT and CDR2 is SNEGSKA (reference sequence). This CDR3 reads CSARDGLAGFDEQFF. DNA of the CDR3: TGCAGTGCTAGAGACGGACTAGCGGGGTTCGATGAGCAGTTCTTC.